This T cell receptor beta chain was sequenced for a study of cytomegalovirus exposure and HLA in healthy donors. Overall study findings and caveats: Available immune exposure information was restricted to CMV serostatus only. Sequencing depth roughly uniform across donors was assumed in presence/absence analyses.

There are 14 residues in the CDR3. V shed 10 bases and J shed 6 bases, with 18 bases lying between them. Germline V lookup: CDR1 MNHEY, CDR2 SVGAGI. Healthy bone marrow donors formed the donor group. To note about this clone: The antigen is undetermined.

The PCR employed 60 Vbeta primers together with 13 Jbeta primers. Assay used: immunoSEQ multiplex PCR; TCRdb lists only in-frame clones, some missing. The sample includes approximately 210,000 clones. The V gene is TRBV6-5, the J gene TRBJ2-2, with a tentative D call TRBD1 (6 bases). The specimen was PBMCs. The receptor was derived from a woman aged 25 to 39 in good health and CMV-seropositive. The CDR3 nucleotides read TGTGCCACCAGGAGAGGGGGTTCTGCCGGGGAGCTGTTTTTT. It is translated as CATRRGGSAGELFF.